Following are 28 T cell receptor beta chains from one sample sequenced in a study of tumor-infiltrating lymphocytes in primary liver carcinoma. With 500 to 650 ng total RNA as template and a constant-region primer, TCR beta cDNA was made. Three nested multiplex PCR rounds, a slightly modified ARM-PCR, produced the libraries for TCR beta. The opening two PCR rounds, around 11 cycles each, paired TRBV1-TRBV30 forward primers with a C-beta reverse primer. TCRdb itself ran the multiplex PCR reads through MiXCR, one entry per CDR3 protein. The sample shows fewer than 200,000 distinct CDR3 sequences, around four fifths of them seen only once. Unsorted bulk tissue of about 18-34 mg yielded co-extracted RNA and DNA. Sequenced sample: tumor tissue from primary liver carcinoma. The origin of the receptors is a man aged 40-49 years with primary liver carcinoma and hepatitis B virus infection.

In the case of this clonotype: The junction departs from the called germline gene at one end, perhaps through a read error. The genes are TRBV4-3 and TRBJ2-1; D is unclear. The CDR3 totals 16 residues. CDR1 and CDR2 (germline): LGHNA, YSLEER. The CDR3 nucleotides are TGCGCCAGCAGTCAAGATATAGACACCCTATACAATGAGCAGTTCTTC. Translation gives CASSQDIDTLYNEQFF.

In DNA, the CDR3 is TGTGCCAGCAGCCAACTATCCGATCGCTTAGGAGGATACACCATATATTTT. It encodes CASSQLSDRLGGYTIYF. The gene calls are TRBV11-1 and TRBJ1-3; D unresolved. This CDR3 comprises 17 residues. Germline assignment: CDR1 SGHAT and CDR2 FQDESV (reference sequence). Trimming cost V 5 bases and J 8 bases, with 25 bases left between them.

Turning to this clonotype: Germline and junction disagree at one end, which may indicate a read error. The V gene is TRBV6-5, the J gene TRBJ1-6; unclear D gene. Germline CDR1 and CDR2: MNHEY and SVGAGI. The CDR3 is 13 residues long. The chain's CDR3 is CASSPKPNSPLPF. The CDR3 DNA is TGTGCCAGCAGCCCTAAGCCGAATTCACCCCTTCCCTTT.

The genes are TRBV11-2 and TRBJ2-7; perhaps TRBD1 as D (5 bases). The CDR3 extends over 15 amino acids. V was shortened by 2 bases and J by 7 bases, with 18 bases between the two germline ends. In germline, CDR1 is SGHAT, CDR2 FQNNGV. The CDR3 reads CASSLRWIGEREQYF. Here the CDR3 DNA reads TGTGCCAGCAGCTTACGATGGATAGGGGAAAGAGAGCAGTACTTC. Looking up the rest from reference TRBV11-2 and TRBJ2-7 gives the full variable domain: EAGVAQSPRYKIIEKRQSVAFWCNPISGHATLYWYQQILGQGPKLLIQFQNNGVVDDSQLPKDRFSAERLKGVDSTLKIQPAKLEDSAVYLCASSLRWIGEREQYFGPGTRLTVT.

This clonotype appeared once. Relative to the germline gene, one junction end is altered; a read error may explain this. This sequence joins TRBV11-1 and TRBJ1-1; D gene uncertain. CDR3 length equals 14 residues. Germline V gene lookup returns CDR1 SGHAT and CDR2 FQDESV (reference sequence). The DNA for the CDR3 is TGTACCAGCAGCTTAAGTTGGGGAATAGCTGAAGCTTTCTTT. Translation: CTSSLSWGIAEAFF.

A remark on this clonotype: A single base separates this from a much larger clone, so it may be a read error. J is TRBJ2-7 and V is TRBV7-8; D is uncertain. Germline assignment: CDR1 SGHVS and CDR2 FQNEAQ. This CDR3 region has 15 residues. Trimming left V 3 bases short and J 3 bases short, with 15 bases between. The CDR3 DNA sequence: TGTGCCAGCAGCTTCAGTGCTAGTTTTAACTACGAGCAGTACTTC. It codes for CASSFSASFNYEQYF.

Many counts were recorded for this clonotype. The chain employs TRBV10-3 and TRBJ2-5; D not certain. Germline CDR1 ENHRY, CDR2 SYGVKD. CDR3 length: 12 residues. V lost 0 bases to trimming and J lost 5 bases, with 4 bases between them. The CDR3 is CAISESGETQYF. The CDR3 DNA reads TGTGCCATCAGTGAGTCCGGGGAGACCCAGTACTTC.

The rearrangement links TRBV11-2 to TRBJ2-5, with D uncertain. V was pared by 5 bases and J by 5 bases, with 27 bases between. This CDR3 spans 18 amino acids. Germline CDR1 is SGHAT and CDR2 is FQNNGV. The CDR3 nucleotides read TGTGCCAGCAGCCCTACCTCAATCCAAGGTGCTGGGCGGGAGACCCAGTACTTC. This translates into CASSPTSIQGAGRETQYF.

The V gene is TRBV12-3 or TRBV12-4, the J gene TRBJ2-3; the match to TRBD2 covers 8 bases. The CDR3 runs to 14 residues. V was clipped by 5 bases and J by 12 bases; unmatched bases: 13. This chain's CDR3 is CASSPGTRPNKQYF. The CDR3 bases are TGTGCCAGCAGTCCCGGGACTAGGCCAAATAAACAGTATTTT.

This clonotype was picked up one time. Mismatch with germline at one junction end may stem from a read error. The chain links TRBV29-1 to TRBJ2-5; TRBD1 agrees at 8 bases. The CDR3 is 14 residues long. Germline V lookup: CDR1 SQVTM, CDR2 ANQGSEA. The CDR3 spells CSIGNGQGQETQYF. The CDR3 DNA is TGCAGCATTGGCAACGGACAGGGCCAAGAGACCCAATACTTC.

The V and J genes are TRBV10-3 and TRBJ1-6; 7 bases map to TRBD1. Germline V gene data show CDR1 as ENHRY and CDR2 as SYGVKD. This CDR3 contains 18 residues. J was trimmed by 5 bases and V by 9 bases; bases with no gene match: 19. The CDR3 coding sequence is TGTGCCATGAATGGGGCGAGAGGGGGCGCGTCTAATAATTCACCCCTCCACTTT. Translating it yields CAMNGARGGASNNSPLHF.

Concerning this clonotype itself: A much bigger clone sits one base away, suggesting this may be a read error. V gene TRBV30 combines with J gene TRBJ2-3; D not certain. CDR3 length: 12 amino acids. The V end was cut by 4 bases, the J end by 3 bases, with 8 bases between. The germline gives CDR1 GTSNPN, CDR2 SVGIG (reference sequence). In DNA form, the CDR3 reads TGTGCCTGGACTCCTACTACAGATACGCAGTATTTT. This gives the protein CAWTPTTDTQYF.

The genes are TRBV6-1 and TRBJ2-7, with D possibly called TRBD1 or TRBD2 (5 bases each). The germline CDR1 and CDR2 sequences are MNHNS and SASEGT. The CDR3 consists of 15 residues. V gave up 1 base and J gave up 3 bases, with 13 bases separating them. CDR3 amino acids: CASSEGPGPGYEQYF. CDR3 bases: TGTGCCAGCAGTGAAGGGCCGGGACCTGGCTACGAGCAGTACTTC.

In the case of this clonotype: Since the CDR3 does not end with the conserved phenylalanine or tryptophan, this likely comes from a read error. It is unclear where the CDR3 begins or ends on the DNA, so no DNA is shown, and the CDR3 is as TCRdb lists it. The chain couples TRBV4-2 to TRBJ2-1; the table calls TRBD1, which could not be checked here. Both ends counted, the CDR3 spans 17 residues. CDR1 LGHNA and CDR2 YNFKEQ come from the germline V gene. The CDR3 sequence: CASSPDRGSSTYNEQFL.

On this clonotype itself: A read error is possible here, since a much larger clone lies one base away. The genes are TRBV28 and TRBJ2-1; perhaps D is TRBD1 or TRBD2 (7 bases each). V was trimmed by 7 bases and J by 6 bases, leaving 16 bases between them. Germline assignment: CDR1 MDHEN and CDR2 SYDVKM. The CDR3 has 14 amino acids. CDR3 sequence: CASKGAGALNEQFF. The DNA of the CDR3 is TGTGCCAGCAAGGGGGCGGGAGCGCTCAATGAGCAGTTCTTC.

The rearrangement joins TRBV9 to TRBJ2-1; 8 bases agree with TRBD2. This CDR3 comprises 14 residues. With 4 bases clipped from V and 8 bases from J, the junction kept 8 bases outside the gene matches. Germline V lookup: CDR1 SGDLS, CDR2 YYNGEE. The CDR3 reads CASSSGLVVDEQFF. For the CDR3, the DNA is TGTGCCAGCAGCTCGGGACTAGTGGTCGATGAGCAGTTCTTC.

This chain links TRBV29-1 with TRBJ2-5, with 12 bases lining up with TRBD1. The V gene's germline CDR1 is SQVTM and CDR2 ANQGSEA. This CDR3 is built from 16 residues. Trimming cost V 8 bases and J 10 bases; bases outside gene matches: 20. The CDR3 loop reads CSTQGPGTGGMKIQYF. CDR3 DNA sequence: TGCAGCACCCAAGGTCCCGGGACAGGGGGCATGAAGATCCAGTACTTC.

Details on this clonotype: The junction and the germline gene differ at one end; a read error may be behind it. The chain recombines TRBV4-2 with TRBJ2-3, with 10 positions matching TRBD2. The CDR3 is made up of 18 amino acids. In germline, CDR1 is LGHNA, CDR2 YNFKEQ. Here the CDR3 reads CASSHVEGGSGGTDTQYF. The CDR3 region has the DNA TGTGCCAGCAGCCATGTTGAGGGTGGTAGCGGGGGGACAGATACGCAATATTTT.

This clonotype was picked up one time. The chain uses TRBV6-1 and TRBJ1-1, with D tentatively TRBD1 (6 bases). Between the trimmed V and J ends, which lost 4 bases and 13 bases, there was a span of 19 bases. From germline, CDR1 is MNHNS and CDR2 SASEGT. This CDR3 is 13 amino acids long. CDR3 sequence: CASSAQGRSERFF. The CDR3 DNA is TGTGCCAGCAGTGCACAGGGTAGGTCTGAACGTTTCTTT.

In this sample, this clonotype turned up many times. This chain connects TRBV7-9 to TRBJ2-1, with D tentatively TRBD1 (5 bases). CDR1 and CDR2 (germline): SEHNR, FQNEAQ (reference sequence). The CDR3 loop spans 14 amino acids. Trimming took 5 bases from V and 6 from J, leaving 14 bases between them. The CDR3 coding sequence is TGTGCCAGCAGCGGGGCCAAGGGTGGCAATGAGCAGTTCTTC. Protein: CASSGAKGGNEQFF.

As for this clonotype: One end of the junction does not line up with germline, which may come from a read error. The chain carries TRBV10-2 and TRBJ2-7; 9 bases map to TRBD1. Germline CDR1 and CDR2: WSHSY and SAAADI. The CDR3 is made up of 15 amino acids. The CDR3 region has the DNA TGCGCCATCAGTGACCTGGGACAGGGCTTATACGAGCAGTACTTC. This translates into CAISDLGQGLYEQYF.

V is TRBV12-3 or TRBV12-4 and J is TRBJ2-7, with D perhaps being TRBD1 or TRBD2 (6 bases each). This CDR3 is 15 amino acids long. Trimming cost V 5 bases and J 3 bases, with 17 bases left between them. CDR3 nucleotides: TGTGCCAGCAGTCATACAGAACAGGGACTCTACGAGCAGTACTTC. It codes for CASSHTEQGLYEQYF.

Concerning this clonotype itself: One junction end disagrees with the germline gene, perhaps due to a read error. The rearrangement links TRBV29-1 to TRBJ2-2, with D possibly matching TRBD2 (5 bases). CDR3 length: 15 amino acids. Germline CDR1 SQVTM, CDR2 ANQGSEA. This chain's CDR3 is CSVRRPRGGTGVLFF. The CDR3 coding sequence is TGCAGCGTTCGTCGTCCGCGAGGTGGCACCGGGGTGCTGTTTTTT.

A remark on this clonotype: At one end, the junction sequence differs from germline, possibly due to a read error. V and J are TRBV29-1 and TRBJ2-2; perhaps TRBD1 as D (6 bases). The CDR3 has 14 amino acids. CDR1 SQVTM and CDR2 ANQGSEA come from the germline V gene. Written as DNA, the CDR3 is TGCAGTGTTGATATGCAGGGGAACACCGGGGAGTTGTTTTTT. Translation gives CSVDMQGNTGELFF.

To note about this clonotype: One base away lies a much larger clone, so this may be a sequencing read error. The chain uses TRBV7-9 and TRBJ1-4; no reliable D call. The CDR3 is made up of 12 amino acids. The germline V and J ends were trimmed by 5 bases and 7 bases, with 8 bases remaining between them. Germline V gene sequence: CDR1 SEHNR, CDR2 FQNEAQ (reference sequence). CDR3 bases: TGTGCCAGCAGCCTCCATGGTGAAAAACTGTTTTTT. This translates into CASSLHGEKLFF.

The chain is built from TRBV5-4 and TRBJ2-1; TRBD2 matches at 9 bases. Germline CDR1 reads SGHNT; CDR2 reads YYREEE (reference sequence). Germline trimming cut 0 bases from V and 7 bases from J; bases unmatched to any gene: 14. The CDR3 runs 18 residues. In DNA form, the CDR3 reads TGTGCCAGCAGCTTGGCCCTGGTAGCGGGAGAAGTCAGGAATGAGCAGTTCTTC. As protein: CASSLALVAGEVRNEQFF.

Only one count was recorded for this clonotype. V is TRBV6-1 and J is TRBJ2-1; D possibly corresponds to TRBD1 (5 bases). Deletions cut 10 bases from V and 1 base from J, with 14 bases between. Germline V gene lookup returns CDR1 MNHNS and CDR2 SASEGT. CDR3 size: 14 residues. DNA for the CDR3: TGTGCCACCTCGGTGGGGCCGTCCTACAATGAGCAGTTCTTC. Translated, it gives CATSVGPSYNEQFF.

The chain is built from TRBV29-1 and TRBJ1-1; D is uncertain. The germline V and J ends were trimmed by 5 bases and 1 base, with 11 bases remaining between them. Germline loops: CDR1 SQVTM, CDR2 ANQGSEA. CDR3 length: 13 residues. CDR3 nucleotides: TGCAGCGTTTATAGCCAGAAGAACACTGAAGCTTTCTTT. As protein: CSVYSQKNTEAFF.